A selection of T cell receptor beta chains follows, all from one sample in a study of cytomegalovirus exposure and HLA in healthy donors. TCRdb keeps only in-frame clones here, not all; method: immunoSEQ multiplex PCR. There are about 140,000 clones in the sample; over 60% occur only once, and about 2.9% lies in the top ten. Specimen: PBMCs. These receptors all come from a man aged 35-49 years in good health and CMV-seronegative. CDR3s include the opening cysteine and the closing phenylalanine or tryptophan. A D gene is named only where the DNA matches it firmly. Expanded clones get a size class; other rows say once, few or many, or leave the size out.

v_gene	len	abundance	j_gene	d_gene	CDR3nt	CDR3aa
TRBV5-1	15	.	TRBJ2-3	TRBD2	TGCGCCAGCAGCCTGGGGATAGCGGGAGGAGATACGCAGTATTTT	CASSLGIAGGDTQYF
TRBV14	15	.	TRBJ1-4	.	TGTGCCAGCAGCAGAGGCTTTGGACACCGGGGGGAACTGTTTTTT	CASSRGFGHRGELFF
TRBV28	14	.	TRBJ1-1	.	TGTGCCAGCAGTATCGGACGGGGGAACACTGAAGCTTTCTTT	CASSIGRGNTEAFF
TRBV7-9	18	.	TRBJ2-2	TRBD1	TGTGCCAGCAGCTTACCGGTCTTGGGACAGGGTGACACCGGGGAGCTGTTTTTT	CASSLPVLGQGDTGELFF
TRBV9	15	.	TRBJ2-7	.	TGTGCCAGCAGCGTAGTCCCGACGACACCCTACGAGCAGTACTTC	CASSVVPTTPYEQYF
TRBV28	12	once	TRBJ1-2	.	TGTGCCAGCAGTCACAGCTATCAAGGCTACACCTTC	CASSHSYQGYTF
TRBV6-5	15	.	TRBJ2-7	.	TGTGCCAGCATTCCCCTGGGGGGGCGAAATAATGAGCAGTACTTC	CASIPLGGRNNEQYF
TRBV5-1	16	.	TRBJ2-1	TRBD2	TGCGCCAGCAGCTTACCGGGACTAGCGGGACACAATGAGCAGTTCTTC	CASSLPGLAGHNEQFF
TRBV12-5	18	.	TRBJ2-7	.	TGTGCTAGTGGTTTGGTAATCCCCGGGGTTCCGAGTACCTACGAGCAGTACTTC	CASGLVIPGVPSTYEQYF
TRBV10-3	12	.	TRBJ2-5	.	TGTGCCATCAGACAACCACAAGAGACCCAGTACTTC	CAIRQPQETQYF
TRBV21-1	15	.	TRBJ1-5	.	TGTGCCAGCTGCCGAGACAGGGGGTTCGAGCAGCCCCAGCATTTT	CASCRDRGFEQPQHF
TRBV19	15	.	TRBJ2-2	.	TGTGCCAGCCTATTACAGGCGCCGGCCACCGGGGAGCTGTTTTTT	CASLLQAPATGELFF
TRBV10-3	13	.	TRBJ2-3	.	TGTGCCATCAAATCAGCGGGTACAGATACGCAGTATTTT	CAIKSAGTDTQYF
TRBV19	13	once	TRBJ2-7	TRBD2	TGTGCCAGCGATAGCGGGGGGGCCTACGAGCAGTACTTC	CASDSGGAYEQYF
TRBV27	13	.	TRBJ2-4	.	TGTGCCAGCAGTCCCGACAGTAATTACATTCAGTACTTC	CASSPDSNYIQYF
TRBV28	15	.	TRBJ2-1	TRBD2	TGTGCCAGCCACAGGGGGACTAGCGGCTACAATGAGCAGTTCTTC	CASHRGTSGYNEQFF
TRBV6-5	13	.	TRBJ1-4	.	TGTGCCAGCAGTCCCTATCCGGGTGAAAAACTGTTTTTT	CASSPYPGEKLFF
TRBV6-5	12	once	TRBJ1-1	.	TGTGCCAGCAGTTACCAGAATACTGAAGCTTTCTTT	CASSYQNTEAFF
TRBV30	15	.	TRBJ1-2	TRBD1	TGTGCCTGGCTAAGGACAGGGGAAACTAACTATGGCTACACCTTC	CAWLRTGETNYGYTF
TRBV7-2	14	.	TRBJ1-2	.	TGTGCCAGCAGCCTCACGACCGGACAGTATGGCTACACCTTC	CASSLTTGQYGYTF
TRBV4-3	14	.	TRBJ2-7	.	TGCGCCAGCAGCCAAGATGGGGAGAGCTACGAGCAGTACTTC	CASSQDGESYEQYF
TRBV29-1	14	.	TRBJ2-3	TRBD2	TGCAGCGTTGGATCCGCGGGGGGTATAGATACGCAGTATTTT	CSVGSAGGIDTQYF
TRBV7-9	13	.	TRBJ2-7	.	TGTGCCAGCAGCTTAGGCCTTTACAGCGAGCAGTACTTC	CASSLGLYSEQYF
TRBV18	16	.	TRBJ1-2	TRBD1	TGTGCCAGCTCACCACAGGAAGGGACAGGGGCTTATGGCTACACCTTC	CASSPQEGTGAYGYTF
TRBV5-6	12	few	TRBJ1-2	.	TGTGCCAGCAGCTTGGGCGAGCATGGCTACACCTTC	CASSLGEHGYTF